This T cell receptor beta chain was recovered during a study of blood T cell repertoires in COVID-19 (dated by TCRdb to 2018 to 2020). Notes on the research overall: Samples covering the acute and convalescent phases of COVID-19 were provided by collaborators in the United States, Italy and Spain. Sample metadata almost always included a de-identified subject ID, COVID-19 status, age in years and sex. Where HLA class I and class II types were available, the types were taken from metadata supplied by the sample provider, not from assay-based typing. Subjects who had been exposed to COVID-19, were actively infected with it, or had recovered from it provided the deeply sampled blood TCRbeta repertoires that made up the dataset. The material from the prospective study consisted of cDNA or gDNA derived from T cells, B-cell-depleted T cells, or PBMCs. The samples were drawn from the first 160 participants of the ongoing ImmuneRACE study and from under 1,500 subjects provided by 6 global collaborators. A freely available public database, intended as a resource for researchers studying the immune response to SARS-CoV-2, is where the repertoires were released.

On this clone: It has no known antigen specificity. No clone much larger than this one lies a single base away; base qualities are absent.

Whole blood was collected in K2EDTA tubes by collaborating institutions according to the institutions' own protocols. For TCRbeta analysis, collaborators shipped samples as frozen whole blood, isolated PBMCs, or DNA extracted from either of those sample types. General study outcomes and caveats: Clinical and demographic metadata were provided uncurated, with the amount varying by source and participant.

TCRbeta CDR3 regions were amplified from genomic DNA using the immunoSEQ Assay, a bias-controlled multiplex PCR. As for the original processing: Nucleated cell counts per sample were estimated from amplification of reference gene primers within the assay. To quantify the absolute abundance of each unique TCRbeta CDR3 rearrangement, sequence reads were collapsed and filtered. For each sample, productive Simpson clonality was calculated by taking the square root of Simpson's diversity index across productive rearrangements. What TCRdb holds here is the immuneACCESS table cut down to in-frame rearrangements. Part of the clones is not present; checked against another copy, under half of the missing clones reflect an unresolved V gene, and the others are unexplained. The V and J calls and clone size are taken from that table; D and trimming were inferred from the DNA. In all, the sample holds some 130,000 clones, and around 88% of those were seen once. The ten largest clones represent about a tenth of the sample.

Trimmed from V: 4 bases; trimmed from J: 11 bases; junction bases lacking a gene match: 16. CDR1 and CDR2 (SGHKS, YYEKEE) derive from the germline V gene (reference sequence). The cysteine opens and the phenylalanine closes a CDR3 of 15 amino acids. CDR3 DNA is the only sequence kept; it has 45 bases, read in frame from the first base. The chain uses TRBV5-5 and TRBJ1-1, and 8 bases in between align with TRBD1. The origin of this receptor is a man aged 50-59 years with acute or convalescent COVID-19. Sequenced material: peripheral blood. CDR3 region: CASSHPTDRGATAFF. The sequenced DNA: TGTGCCAGCAGCCATCCGACTGACAGGGGCGCGACCGCTTTCTTT. This CDR3, with the reference TRBV5-5 and TRBJ1-1 proteins standing in past its ends, gives the full variable domain DAGVTQSPTHLIKTRGQQVTLRCSPISGHKSVSWYQQVLGQGPQFIFQYYEKEERGRGNFPDRFSARQFPNYSSELNVNALLLGDSALYLCASSHPTDRGATAFFGQGTRLTVV.